The 11 T cell receptor beta chains below come from one sample, sequenced in a study of blood T cell repertoires in COVID-19 (dated by TCRdb to about 2020). Libraries came from the immunoSEQ multiplex PCR assay. TCRdb carries this immuneACCESS record with in-frame sequences only. Its versions omit some clonotypes, under half of them owing to an unresolved V gene in the studies checked, with the rest unexplained. The sample table contains some 74,000 clones; only one count was recorded for approximately 80% of them. 10% to 15% of the sample lies in the top ten. Sequencing input: peripheral blood. The receptor set was obtained from a human donor in a cohort sampled during active COVID-19.

The rearrangement links TRBV7-9 to TRBJ2-1; a possible D gene is TRBD1 (6 bases). The CDR3 is 14 residues long. Germline loops: CDR1 SEHNR, CDR2 FQNEAQ (reference sequence). V was pared by 5 bases and J by 2 bases, with 10 bases between. The DNA for the CDR3 is TGTGCCAGCAGCCGAGAGGGGGCCTACAATGAGCAGTTCTTC. This encodes CASSREGAYNEQFF.

Only one count was recorded for this clone. The chain joins TRBV6-2 or TRBV6-3 to TRBJ1-3; D unclear. With 6 bases removed from V and 0 bases from J, the gap between germline ends came to 12 bases. The CDR3 has 15 residues. CDR1 MNHEY and CDR2 SVGEGT come from the germline V gene. As DNA, the CDR3 is TGTGCCAGCAGCCGGGCAGCCTACTCTGGAAACACCATATATTTT. It is translated as CASSRAAYSGNTIYF.

J is TRBJ1-2 and V is TRBV7-2; D is possibly TRBD1 (6 bases). The CDR3 spans 13 residues. Per the germline V gene, CDR1 is SGHTA and CDR2 is FQGNSA. Trimming left V 5 bases short and J 4 bases short, with 11 bases between. The CDR3 is CASSVRGGYGYTF. Written as DNA, the CDR3 is TGTGCCAGCAGCGTCAGGGGTGGCTATGGCTACACCTTC.

The chain employs TRBV7-9 and TRBJ2-7, with 12 bases lining up with TRBD2. CDR1 and CDR2 from the germline V gene are SEHNR and FQNEAQ (reference sequence). Losses at the gene ends were 2 bases for V and 2 bases for J; bases not matched to a gene: 7. This CDR3 region has 17 residues. The CDR3 is CASSLPTSGRGPYEQYV. CDR3 DNA sequence: TGTGCCAGCAGCTTACCGACTAGCGGGAGAGGCCCCTACGAGCAGTACGTC.

The chain combines TRBV27 with TRBJ2-7; the match to TRBD2 covers 9 bases. With 8 bases clipped from V and 1 base from J, the junction kept 6 bases outside the gene matches. This CDR3 has 14 residues. Germline V gives CDR1 MNHEY, CDR2 SMNVEV (reference sequence). CDR3 loop: CASRGGEGSYEQYF. In DNA form, the CDR3 reads TGTGCCAGCCGCGGGGGGGAGGGATCCTACGAGCAGTACTTC.

A few counts support this clone. The gene calls are TRBV10-3 and TRBJ2-7; unclear D gene. Trimming removed 3 bases from V and 3 bases from J, with 9 bases in between. The germline gives CDR1 ENHRY, CDR2 SYGVKD. There are 13 residues in the CDR3. The CDR3 reads CAISEHSSYEQYV. Written as DNA, the CDR3 is TGTGCCATCAGTGAACACAGTAGCTACGAGCAGTACGTC.

V and J are TRBV6-2 or TRBV6-3 and TRBJ1-1, with D possibly being TRBD1 (5 bases). The CDR3 is 16 amino acids. Deletions cut 1 base from V and 0 bases from J, with 12 bases between. Germline V gene lookup returns CDR1 MNHEY and CDR2 SVGEGT. The CDR3 bases are TGTGCCAGCAGTTACTTGACAGCCACGATGAACACTGAAGCTTTCTTT. This gives the protein CASSYLTATMNTEAFF.

The V and J genes are TRBV29-1 and TRBJ1-1; tentative D call: TRBD1 (5 bases). In germline, CDR1 is SQVTM, CDR2 ANQGSEA. This CDR3 contains 13 residues. Trimming took 7 bases from V and 0 from J, leaving 12 bases between them. The chain's CDR3 is CSARADMNTEAFF. The CDR3 nucleotides are TGCAGCGCCCGGGCGGACATGAACACTGAAGCTTTCTTT.

This clone showed up just once. The rearrangement links TRBV6-5 to TRBJ1-1, with TRBD1 matching over 8 bases. V dropped 6 bases and J dropped 1; count of bases not matched to a gene: 4. Germline V gives CDR1 MNHEY, CDR2 SVGAGI. This CDR3 region has 14 residues. CDR3 amino acids: CASRDRVKNTEAFF. DNA for the CDR3: TGTGCCAGCAGGGACAGGGTAAAGAACACTGAAGCTTTCTTT.

The chain joins TRBV21-1 to TRBJ2-7; TRBD2 was called by the table and not checked on the DNA. TRBV21-1 has pseudogene status. The CDR3 has 13 amino acids. The CDR3 protein is CASSNVGAYEQYV. The DNA for the CDR3 is TGTGCCAGCAGCAACGTAGGAGCTTACGAGCAGTACGTC.

This chain joins TRBV20-1 and TRBJ1-5, with a weak D call TRBD1 (5 bases). Germline V lookup: CDR1 DFQATT, CDR2 SNEGSKA (reference sequence). V gave up 8 bases and J gave up 5 bases, with 16 bases separating them. The CDR3 consists of 13 residues. The CDR3 nucleotides are TGCAGTACCAGTGGGGGGGAGGATCAGCCCCAGCATTTT. Protein: CSTSGGEDQPQHF.